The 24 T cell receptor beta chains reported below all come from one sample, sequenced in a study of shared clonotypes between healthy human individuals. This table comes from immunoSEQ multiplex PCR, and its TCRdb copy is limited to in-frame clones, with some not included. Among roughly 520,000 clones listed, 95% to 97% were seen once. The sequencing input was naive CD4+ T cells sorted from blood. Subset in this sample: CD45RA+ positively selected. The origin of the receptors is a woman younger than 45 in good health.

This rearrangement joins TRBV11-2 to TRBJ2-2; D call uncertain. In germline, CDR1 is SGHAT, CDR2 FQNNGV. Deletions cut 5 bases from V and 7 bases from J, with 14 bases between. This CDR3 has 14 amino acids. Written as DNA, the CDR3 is TGTGCCAGCAGCCGCCTCGTGCAAGTCGGGGAGCTGTTTTTT. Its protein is CASSRLVQVGELFF.

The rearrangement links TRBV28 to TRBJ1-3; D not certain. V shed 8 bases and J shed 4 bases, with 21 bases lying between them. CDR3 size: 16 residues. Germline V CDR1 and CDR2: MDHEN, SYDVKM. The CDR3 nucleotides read TGTGCCAGCGCCTTTGTGGGAACTGAAGAGGGAAACACCATATATTTT. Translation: CASAFVGTEEGNTIYF.

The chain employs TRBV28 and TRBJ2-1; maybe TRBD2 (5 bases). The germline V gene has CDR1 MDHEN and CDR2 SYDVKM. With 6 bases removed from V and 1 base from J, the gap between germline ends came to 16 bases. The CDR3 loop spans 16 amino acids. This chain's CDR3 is CASSLYGLASYNEQFF. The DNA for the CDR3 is TGTGCCAGCAGCCTGTACGGACTGGCTTCCTACAATGAGCAGTTCTTC.

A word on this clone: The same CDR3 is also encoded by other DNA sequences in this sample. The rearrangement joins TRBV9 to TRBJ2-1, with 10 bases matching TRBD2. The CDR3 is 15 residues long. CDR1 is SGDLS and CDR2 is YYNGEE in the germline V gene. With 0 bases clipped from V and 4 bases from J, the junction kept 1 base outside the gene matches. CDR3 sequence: CASSVELAGYNEQFF. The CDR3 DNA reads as TGTGCCAGCAGCGTAGAACTAGCGGGGTACAATGAGCAGTTCTTC.

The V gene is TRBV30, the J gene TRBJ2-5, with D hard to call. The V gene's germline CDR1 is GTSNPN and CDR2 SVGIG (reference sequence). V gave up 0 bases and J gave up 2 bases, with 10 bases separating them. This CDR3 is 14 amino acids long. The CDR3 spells CAWSVQLGQETQYF. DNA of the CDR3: TGTGCCTGGAGTGTACAACTTGGGCAAGAGACCCAGTACTTC.

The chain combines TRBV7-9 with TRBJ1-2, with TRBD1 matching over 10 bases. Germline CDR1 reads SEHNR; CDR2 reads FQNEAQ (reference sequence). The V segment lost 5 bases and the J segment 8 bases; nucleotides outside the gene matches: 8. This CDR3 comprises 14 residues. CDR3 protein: CASSPRDRGEGYTF. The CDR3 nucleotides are TGTGCCAGCAGCCCCCGGGACAGGGGAGAGGGCTACACCTTC.

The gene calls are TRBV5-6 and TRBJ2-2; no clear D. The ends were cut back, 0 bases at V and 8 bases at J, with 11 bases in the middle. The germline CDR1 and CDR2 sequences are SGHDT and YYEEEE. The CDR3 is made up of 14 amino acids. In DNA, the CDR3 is TGTGCCAGCAGCTTGGGACCTCTGATGGGGGAGCTGTTTTTT. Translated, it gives CASSLGPLMGELFF.

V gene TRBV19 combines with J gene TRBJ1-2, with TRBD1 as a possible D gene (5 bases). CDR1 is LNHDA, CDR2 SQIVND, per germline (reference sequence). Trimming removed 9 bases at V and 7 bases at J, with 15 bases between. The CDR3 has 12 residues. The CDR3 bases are TGTGCCAGCATAGGACAACCGTTTGGCTACACCTTC. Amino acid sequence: CASIGQPFGYTF.

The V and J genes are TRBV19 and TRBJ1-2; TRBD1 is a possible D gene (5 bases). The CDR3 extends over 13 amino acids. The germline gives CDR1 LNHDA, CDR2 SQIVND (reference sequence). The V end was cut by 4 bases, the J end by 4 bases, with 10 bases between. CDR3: CASSKAGTYGYTF. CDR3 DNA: TGTGCCAGTAGTAAAGCTGGGACCTATGGCTACACCTTC.

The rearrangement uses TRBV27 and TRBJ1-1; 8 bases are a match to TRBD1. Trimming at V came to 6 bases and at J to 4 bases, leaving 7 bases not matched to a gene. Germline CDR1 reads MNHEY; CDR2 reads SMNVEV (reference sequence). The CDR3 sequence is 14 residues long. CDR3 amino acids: CASRDRVRGTEAFF. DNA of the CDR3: TGTGCCAGCAGGGACAGGGTACGAGGCACTGAAGCTTTCTTT.

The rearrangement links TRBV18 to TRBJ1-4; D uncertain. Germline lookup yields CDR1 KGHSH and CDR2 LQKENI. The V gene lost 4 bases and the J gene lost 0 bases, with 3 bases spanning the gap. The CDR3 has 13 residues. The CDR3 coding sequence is TGTGCCAGCTCACGTGCAACTAATGAAAAACTGTTTTTT. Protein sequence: CASSRATNEKLFF.

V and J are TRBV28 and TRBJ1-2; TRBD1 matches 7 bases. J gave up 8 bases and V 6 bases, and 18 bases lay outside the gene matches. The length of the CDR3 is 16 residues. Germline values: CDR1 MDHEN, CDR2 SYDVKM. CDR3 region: CASRVGGARGQSGYTF. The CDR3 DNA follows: TGTGCCAGCAGAGTTGGAGGGGCAAGGGGGCAAAGCGGCTACACCTTC.

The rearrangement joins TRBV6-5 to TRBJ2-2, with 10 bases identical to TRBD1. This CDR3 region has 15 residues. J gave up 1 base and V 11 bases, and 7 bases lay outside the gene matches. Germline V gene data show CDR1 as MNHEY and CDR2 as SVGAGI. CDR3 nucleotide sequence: TGTGCCGTCAAAAGGGACAGGGGGAACACCGGGGAGCTGTTTTTT. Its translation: CAVKRDRGNTGELFF.

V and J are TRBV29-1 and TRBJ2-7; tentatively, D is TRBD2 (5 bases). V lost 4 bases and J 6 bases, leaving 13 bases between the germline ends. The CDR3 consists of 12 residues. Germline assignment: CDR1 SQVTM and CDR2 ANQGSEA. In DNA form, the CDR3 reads TGCAGCGTTGTGGTGGAAGCGGTCGAGCAGTACTTC. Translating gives CSVVVEAVEQYF.

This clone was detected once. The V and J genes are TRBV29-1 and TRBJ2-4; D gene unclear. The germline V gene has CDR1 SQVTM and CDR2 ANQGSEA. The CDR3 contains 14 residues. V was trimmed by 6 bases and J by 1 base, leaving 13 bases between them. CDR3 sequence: CSVTSSWAKNIQYF. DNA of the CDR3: TGCAGCGTAACCTCGTCTTGGGCCAAAAACATTCAGTACTTC. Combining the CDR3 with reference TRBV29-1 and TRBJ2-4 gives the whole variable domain SAVISQKPSRDICQRGTSLTIQCQVDSQVTMMFWYRQQPGQSLTLIATANQGSEATYESGFVIDKFPISRPNLTFSTLTVSNMSPEDSSIYLCSVTSSWAKNIQYFGAGTRLSVL.

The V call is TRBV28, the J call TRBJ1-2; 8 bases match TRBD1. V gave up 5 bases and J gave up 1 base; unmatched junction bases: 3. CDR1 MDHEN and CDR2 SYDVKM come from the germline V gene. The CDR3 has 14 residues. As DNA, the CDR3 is TGTGCCAGCAGTACAGGGGGAGGTAACTATGGCTACACCTTC. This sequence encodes CASSTGGGNYGYTF.

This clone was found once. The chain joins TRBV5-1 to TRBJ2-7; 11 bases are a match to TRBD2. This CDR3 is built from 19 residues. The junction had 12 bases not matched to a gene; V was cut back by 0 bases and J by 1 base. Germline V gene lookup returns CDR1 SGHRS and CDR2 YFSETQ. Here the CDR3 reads CASSLGASGRRWGSYEQYF. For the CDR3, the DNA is TGCGCCAGCAGCTTGGGGGCTAGCGGGAGGAGGTGGGGTTCCTACGAGCAGTACTTC.

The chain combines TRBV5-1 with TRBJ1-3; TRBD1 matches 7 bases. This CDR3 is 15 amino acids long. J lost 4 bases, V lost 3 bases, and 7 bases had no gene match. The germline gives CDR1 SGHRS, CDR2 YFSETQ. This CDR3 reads CASSWTGTEGNTIYF. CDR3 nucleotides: TGCGCCAGCAGCTGGACCGGGACAGAAGGAAACACCATATATTTT.

The CDR3 DNA is TGTGCCAGCAGTTCCCTCCTAGGGATTGGCAATCAGCCCCAGCATTTT. It specifies CASSSLLGIGNQPQHF. The chain uses TRBV28 and TRBJ1-5; D call uncertain. V dropped 4 bases and J dropped 2 bases, with 15 bases sitting between them. This CDR3 has 16 amino acids. Looked up from germline, CDR1 is MDHEN and CDR2 is SYDVKM.

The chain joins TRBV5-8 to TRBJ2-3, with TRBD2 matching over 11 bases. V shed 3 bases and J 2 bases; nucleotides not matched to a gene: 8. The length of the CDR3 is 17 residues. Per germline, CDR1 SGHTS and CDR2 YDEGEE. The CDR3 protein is CASSSPGTSGHTDTQYF. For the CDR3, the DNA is TGTGCCAGCAGCTCCCCCGGGACTAGCGGACACACAGATACGCAGTATTTT.

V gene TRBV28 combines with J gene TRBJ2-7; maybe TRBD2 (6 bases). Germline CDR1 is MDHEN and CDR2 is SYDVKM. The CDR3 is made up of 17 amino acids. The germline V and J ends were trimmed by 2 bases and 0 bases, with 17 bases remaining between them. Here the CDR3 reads CASSLRLAINSSYEQYF. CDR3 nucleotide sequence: TGTGCCAGCAGTTTAAGGCTAGCGATCAACAGCTCCTACGAGCAGTACTTC.

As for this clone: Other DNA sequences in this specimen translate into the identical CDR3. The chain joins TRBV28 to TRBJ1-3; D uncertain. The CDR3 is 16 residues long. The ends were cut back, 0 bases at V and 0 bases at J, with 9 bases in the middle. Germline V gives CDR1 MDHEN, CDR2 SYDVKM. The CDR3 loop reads CASSLWAGSSGNTIYF. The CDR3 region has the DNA TGTGCCAGCAGTTTATGGGCGGGGAGCTCTGGAAACACCATATATTTT.

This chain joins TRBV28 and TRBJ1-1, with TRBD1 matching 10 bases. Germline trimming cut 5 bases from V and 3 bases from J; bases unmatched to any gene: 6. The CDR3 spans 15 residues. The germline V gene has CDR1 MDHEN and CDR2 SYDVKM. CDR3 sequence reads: CASSRRQGADTEAFF. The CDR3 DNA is TGTGCCAGCAGTCGAAGACAGGGGGCGGACACTGAAGCTTTCTTT.

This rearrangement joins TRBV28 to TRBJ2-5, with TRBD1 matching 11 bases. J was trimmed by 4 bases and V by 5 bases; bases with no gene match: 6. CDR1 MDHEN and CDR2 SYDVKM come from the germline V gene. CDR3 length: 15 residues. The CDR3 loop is CASSNGQGASETQYF. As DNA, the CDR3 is TGTGCCAGCAGTAACGGACAGGGGGCCTCAGAGACCCAGTACTTC.